This T cell receptor (beta chain) was recorded in a study of T cells in tumors after PD-1 blockade (dated by TCRdb to 2018 to 2020). In terms of the full investigation: Prior checkpoint blockade, systemic immunosuppressant use, and recent radiotherapy or other anti-cancer therapy within 4 weeks were grounds for patient exclusion. Pembrolizumab 200 mg every 3 weeks or cemiplimab 350 mg every 2 weeks was administered to patients. To compare clonotypes in blood and tumor, bulk TCR sequencing was done on around 9 peripheral blood samples taken from four or five patients. A subset of patients also received ongoing daily vismodegib 150 mg during anti-PD-1 treatment. RECIST version 1.1 was used to evaluate clinical response. An average of 113,528 TCR templates (range roughly 22,000-290,000) and 36,536 unique clonotypes was obtained for peripheral blood samples. Paired single-cell RNA and TCR sequencing was performed on site-matched tumors from BCC or SCC patients before and after anti-PD-1 therapy.

For this clone: Its target antigen remains unknown. The sample holds no much larger clone one base away, and base qualities are not on file.

What the authors observed across the whole study: The source of novel T cell clones was not identified and could include lymphoid organs or rare unexpanded clones within the tumor or its periphery. Roughly two fifths of tumor TCR clonotypes were detected in blood, and some novel exhausted tumor clones were observed in pre-treatment blood, which was taken as suggesting peripheral recruitment.

The immunoSEQ platform was used to carry out deep TCRbeta sequencing. The published analysis was carried out like this. For further analysis, only productive rearrangements were exported out of the immunoSEQ Analyzer. Bulk TCRbeta clonotypes were assigned T cell phenotypes by matching to single-cell RNA+TCR-seq clones sharing the same TCRbeta sequence. Using bulk TCR sequencing data, clone enrichment in tumor was calculated by dividing a clone's tumor frequency by the same clone's PBMC frequency. TCRs were grouped by GLIPH into specificity groups, defined as clusters of distinct TCRs likely recognizing common antigens via shared CDR3 motifs. The table comes from immuneACCESS by way of TCRdb, which keeps in-frame sequences with V and J called. Part of the clones is missing from these tables; in studies checked, under half for an unresolved V gene and the rest for unknown reasons. V and J calls plus clone size are reproduced from that table; the DNA served to infer D and trimming. The sample has more than 45,000 clones on record, around four fifths of them singletons. The top ten clonotypes cover roughly 9.4% of the sample.

For bulk TCRbeta sequencing, genomic DNA was extracted from tumor biopsies or peripheral blood, and input amounts ranged from about 600 ng to 6,004 ng. All patients had histologically proven advanced or metastatic basal or squamous cell carcinoma and were poor candidates for surgical resection. The basal cell carcinoma cohort comprised 10 to 12 patients, of whom roughly 8 had bulk tumor TCR sequencing. Taken from cysteine to phenylalanine, the CDR3 has 17 residues. Of the read, only the CDR3 DNA is kept; its 51 bases are in frame from base 1. The CDR1 and CDR2 encoded by the germline V gene are WSHSY and SAAADI. V gives up 7 bases and J gives up 0 bases, and the segment between their germline ends measures 16 bases.

Sample: PBMCs, taken before anti-PD-1 therapy. This clonotype was sampled from a human donor with advanced basal cell or squamous cell carcinoma (not recorded which). The chain couples TRBV10-2 to TRBJ2-6; TRBD1 could be the D gene, as 5 bases match. Here the CDR3 is given as CASTYSGILSGANVLTF. In nucleotides, the sequence is TGCGCCAGCACTTATTCAGGGATCCTCTCTGGGGCCAACGTCCTGACTTTC.